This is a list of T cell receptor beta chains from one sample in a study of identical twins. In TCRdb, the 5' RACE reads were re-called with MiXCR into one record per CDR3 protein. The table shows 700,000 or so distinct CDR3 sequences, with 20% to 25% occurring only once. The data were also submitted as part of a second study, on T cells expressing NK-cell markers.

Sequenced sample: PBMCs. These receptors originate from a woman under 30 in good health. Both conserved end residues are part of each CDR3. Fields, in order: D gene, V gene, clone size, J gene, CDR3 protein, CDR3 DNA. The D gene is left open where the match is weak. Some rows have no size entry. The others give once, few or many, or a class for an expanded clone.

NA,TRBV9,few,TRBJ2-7,CASSVGGGDPSYEQYF,TGTGCCAGCAGCGTCGGAGGGGGGGACCCCTCCTACGAGCAGTACTTC
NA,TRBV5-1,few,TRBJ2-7,CASSLDPGPSYEQYF,TGCGCCAGCAGCTTGGATCCAGGACCCTCCTACGAGCAGTACTTC
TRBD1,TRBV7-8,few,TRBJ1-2,CASSSFGQGANYGYTF,TGTGCCAGCAGCTCATTCGGACAGGGAGCTAACTATGGCTACACCTTC
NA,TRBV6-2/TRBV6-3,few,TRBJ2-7,CASSIPGLADYEQYF,TGTGCCAGCAGCATCCCGGGACTGGCGGACTACGAGCAGTACTTC
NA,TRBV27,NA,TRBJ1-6,CASSPRPPVDSPLHF,TGTGCCAGCAGTCCCCGGCCGCCGGTCGATTCACCCCTCCACTTT
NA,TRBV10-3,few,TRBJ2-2,CATTMTGELFF,TGTGCCACGACTATGACCGGGGAGCTGTTTTTT
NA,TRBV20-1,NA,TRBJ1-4,CSAQHRTAEKLFF,TGCAGTGCTCAGCACAGGACGGCGGAAAAACTGTTTTTT
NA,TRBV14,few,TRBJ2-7,CASSWVGGANYEQYF,TGTGCCAGCAGCTGGGTGGGGGGAGCAAACTACGAGCAGTACTTC
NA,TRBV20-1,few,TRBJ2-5,CSAKGSRETQYF,TGCAGTGCTAAGGGGAGTCGAGAGACCCAGTACTTC
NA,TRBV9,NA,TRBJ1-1,CASSVTDYTEAFF,TGTGCCAGCAGCGTAACAGACTACACTGAAGCTTTCTTT
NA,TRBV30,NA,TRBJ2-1,CAWGRFKNEQFF,TGTGCCTGGGGCAGGTTCAAAAATGAGCAGTTCTTC
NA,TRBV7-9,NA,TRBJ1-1,CASKTSNTEAFF,TGTGCCAGCAAGACCAGTAACACTGAAGCTTTCTTT
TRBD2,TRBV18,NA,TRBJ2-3,CASSPDSGADTQYF,TGTGCCAGCTCACCGGATAGCGGGGCAGATACGCAGTATTTT
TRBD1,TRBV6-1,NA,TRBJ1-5,CASSPLDRGGNQPQHF,TGTGCCAGCAGTCCCCTGGACAGGGGTGGTAATCAGCCCCAGCATTTT
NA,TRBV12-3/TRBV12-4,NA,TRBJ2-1,CASKMRRDYEQFF,TGTGCCAGCAAGATGAGGAGGGATTATGAGCAGTTCTTC
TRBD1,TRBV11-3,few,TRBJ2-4,CASSLNQGAKNIQYF,TGTGCCAGCAGCTTAAATCAGGGGGCTAAAAACATTCAGTACTTC
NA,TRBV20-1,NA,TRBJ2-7,CSARDWSSTGYEQYF,TGCAGTGCTAGAGATTGGAGTTCCACCGGCTACGAGCAGTACTTC
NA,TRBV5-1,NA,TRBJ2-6,CASNRGFGGANVLTF,TGCGCCAGCAACCGGGGGTTCGGCGGGGCCAACGTCCTGACTTTC
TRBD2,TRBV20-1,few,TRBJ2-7,CSARDGASGSTYEQYF,TGCAGTGCTAGAGATGGGGCTAGCGGGAGTACCTACGAGCAGTACTTC
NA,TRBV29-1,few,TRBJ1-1,CSVPGERDTEAFF,TGCAGCGTCCCAGGGGAGAGGGACACTGAAGCTTTCTTT
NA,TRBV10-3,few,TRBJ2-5,CAISASRGVETQYF,TGTGCCATCAGTGCCAGCAGGGGCGTGGAGACCCAGTACTTC
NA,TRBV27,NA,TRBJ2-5,CASSLSESMEETQYF,TGTGCCAGCAGTTTATCGGAGTCTATGGAGGAGACCCAGTACTTC
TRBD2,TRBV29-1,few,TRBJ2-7,CSVETSGGPSYEQYF,TGCAGCGTTGAAACTAGCGGGGGGCCGTCCTACGAGCAGTACTTC
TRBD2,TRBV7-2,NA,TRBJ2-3,CASSSRLAGGPNTQYF,TGTGCCAGCAGTTCCAGACTAGCGGGAGGGCCGAATACGCAGTATTTT
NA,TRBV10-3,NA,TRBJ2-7,CAISDTMGGYYEQYF,TGTGCCATCAGCGATACGATGGGGGGTTACTACGAGCAGTACTTC
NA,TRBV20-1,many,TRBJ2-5,CSARRSEGGETQYF,TGCAGTGCTAGAAGGTCGGAAGGAGGAGAGACCCAGTACTTC
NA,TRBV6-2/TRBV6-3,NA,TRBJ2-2,CASNSDPNTGELFF,TGTGCCAGCAATAGTGATCCGAACACCGGGGAGCTGTTTTTT
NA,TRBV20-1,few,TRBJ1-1,CSASLGKAEAFF,TGCAGTGCTAGTTTGGGGAAGGCTGAAGCTTTCTTT
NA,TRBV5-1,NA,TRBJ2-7,CASREPGNQLYF,TGCGCCAGCAGAGAACCGGGCAACCAATTGTACTTC
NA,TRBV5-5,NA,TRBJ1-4,CASSLGVRVEKLFF,TGTGCCAGCAGCTTGGGTGTCAGGGTTGAAAAACTGTTTTTT
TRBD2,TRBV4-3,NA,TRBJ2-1,CASSQVAGGFGGEQFF,TGCGCCAGCAGCCAAGTTGCGGGAGGGTTTGGAGGTGAGCAGTTCTTC
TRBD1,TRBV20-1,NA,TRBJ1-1,CSARASGGEAFF,TGCAGTGCTAGAGCCTCAGGGGGTGAAGCTTTCTTT
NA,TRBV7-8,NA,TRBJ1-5,CASSLGGFRNQPQHF,TGTGCCAGCAGCTTGGGGGGTTTTCGGAATCAGCCCCAGCATTTT